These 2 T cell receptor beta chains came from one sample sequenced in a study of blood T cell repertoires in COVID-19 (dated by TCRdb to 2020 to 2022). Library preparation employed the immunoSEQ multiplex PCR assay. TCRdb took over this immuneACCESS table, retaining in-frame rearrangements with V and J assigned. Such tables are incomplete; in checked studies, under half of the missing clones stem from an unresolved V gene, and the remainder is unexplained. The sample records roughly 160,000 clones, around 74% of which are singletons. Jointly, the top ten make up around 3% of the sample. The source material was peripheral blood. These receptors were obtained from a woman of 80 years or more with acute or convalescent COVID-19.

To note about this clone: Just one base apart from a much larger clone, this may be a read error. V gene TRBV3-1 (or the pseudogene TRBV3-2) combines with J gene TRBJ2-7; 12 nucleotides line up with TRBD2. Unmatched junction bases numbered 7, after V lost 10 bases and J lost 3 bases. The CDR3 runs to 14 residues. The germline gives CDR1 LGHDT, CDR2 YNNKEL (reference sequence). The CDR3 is CANTTSGSIYEQYF. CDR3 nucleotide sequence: TGTGCCAACACGACTAGCGGGAGTATCTACGAGCAGTACTTC.

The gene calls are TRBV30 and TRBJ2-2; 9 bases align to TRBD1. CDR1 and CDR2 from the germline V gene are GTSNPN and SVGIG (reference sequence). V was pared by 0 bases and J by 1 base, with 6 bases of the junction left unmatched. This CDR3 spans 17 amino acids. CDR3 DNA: TGTGCCTGGAGTGTAGAGCGGGGACAGGGGAACACCGGGGAGCTGTTTTTT. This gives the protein CAWSVERGQGNTGELFF. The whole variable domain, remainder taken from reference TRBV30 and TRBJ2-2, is SQTIHQWPATLVQPVGSPLSLECTVEGTSNPNLYWYRQAAGRGLQLLFYSVGIGQISSEVPQNLSASRPQDRQFILSSKKLLLSDSGFYLCAWSVERGQGNTGELFFGEGSRLTVL.